This TCR beta chain emerged from a study of cytomegalovirus exposure and HLA in healthy donors. Study as a whole: Sequencing of roughly 180 million T cells in an earlier analysis found approximately 120 million unique TCR beta sequences. Whole-study findings and limits: Productive status was seen about 90% or about 30% of the time for most TCR beta V segments in an earlier analysis. The authors listed about 170 TCR beta chains as cytomegalovirus-associated.

PCR primers comprised 60 Vbeta and 13 Jbeta primers. Generated by immunoSEQ multiplex PCR, the TCRdb table keeps only in-frame clones and is missing some. The profile shows about 72,000 clones, 78% of them singletons. For this clone: Its antigen is still unknown.

V lost 6 bases to trimming and J lost 2 bases, with 19 bases between them. Per the germline V gene, CDR1 is SGHVS and CDR2 is FQNEAQ. The CDR3 sequence is 17 residues long. The sample was PBMCs. This sequence joins TRBV7-8 and TRBJ1-4; D remains ambiguous. The source of this sequence is a man in his forties or fifties in good health and CMV-seronegative. This CDR3 reads CASSWPGGQATNEKLFF. The DNA for the CDR3 is TGTGCCAGCAGTTGGCCGGGAGGGCAGGCGACTAATGAAAAACTGTTTTTT.